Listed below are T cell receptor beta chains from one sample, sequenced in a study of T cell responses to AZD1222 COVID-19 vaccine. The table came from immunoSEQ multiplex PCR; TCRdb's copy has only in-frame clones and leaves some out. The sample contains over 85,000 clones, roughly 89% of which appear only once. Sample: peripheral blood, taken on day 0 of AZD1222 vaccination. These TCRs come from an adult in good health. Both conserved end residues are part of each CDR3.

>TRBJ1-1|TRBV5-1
CASSPGQGFSNTEAFF
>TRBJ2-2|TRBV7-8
CASSGLNTGELFF
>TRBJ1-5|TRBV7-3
CASSSRRRRDSRRNQPQHF
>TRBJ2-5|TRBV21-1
CASSKEKRETQYF
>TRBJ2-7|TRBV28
CASSSVPWGGRYEQYF
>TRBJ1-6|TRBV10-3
CAISEGAGGPPGYNSPLHF
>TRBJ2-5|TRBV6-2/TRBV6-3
CASSLEQETQYF
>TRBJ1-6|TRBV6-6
CASRDRGQDSPLHF
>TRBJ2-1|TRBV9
CASSKLSGSDSEQFF
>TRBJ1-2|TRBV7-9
CASSVGGVSYGYTF
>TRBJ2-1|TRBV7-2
CASSLTSGRARNEQFF
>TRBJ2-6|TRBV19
CASSTRTALTSGANVLTF
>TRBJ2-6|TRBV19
CASRTGGTGANVLTF
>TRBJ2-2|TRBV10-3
CAISGLAGGISGGELFF
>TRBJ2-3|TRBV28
CASSLLTGTSGGKQYF
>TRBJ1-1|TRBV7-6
CASRITPGENTEAFF
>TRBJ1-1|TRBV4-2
CASSAEGYTFEAFF
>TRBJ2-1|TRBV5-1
CASSLGQVYNEQFF
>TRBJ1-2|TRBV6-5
CASSYGTGNGNYGYTF
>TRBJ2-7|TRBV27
CASSFLFGAGASYEQYF
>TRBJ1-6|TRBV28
CASSLRGQGVPLHF
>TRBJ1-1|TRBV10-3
CAISESGLKTEAFF
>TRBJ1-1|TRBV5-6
CASSFGSRGEAFF
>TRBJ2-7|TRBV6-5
CASTRDRATGGQYF
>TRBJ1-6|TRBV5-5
CASSAMNSYNSPLHF
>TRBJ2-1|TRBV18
CASSKLGTSSYNEQFF
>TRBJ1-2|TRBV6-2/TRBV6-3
CASSSFDERYGYTF
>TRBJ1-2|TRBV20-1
CSAKYGYTF
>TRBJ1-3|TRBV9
CASSESGPGNTIYF
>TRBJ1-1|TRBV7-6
CASRRDLNTEAFF
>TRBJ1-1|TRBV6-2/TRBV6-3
CASSGNRGLFLNTEAFF
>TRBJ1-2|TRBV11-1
CASSLVGEEAYGYTF
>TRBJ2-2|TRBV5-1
CASSLSGELFF
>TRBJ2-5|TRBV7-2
CASSSQHPGPQYF
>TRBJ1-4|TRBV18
CASSPTGAINEKLFF
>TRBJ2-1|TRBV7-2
CASSLMALAGYNEQFF
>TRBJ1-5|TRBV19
CASSGRTNSNQPQHF
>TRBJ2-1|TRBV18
CASSPNRVAGSNEQFF
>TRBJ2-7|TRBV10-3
CAISAGGVGGYEQYF
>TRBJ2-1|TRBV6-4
CASSVSGRIYNEQFF
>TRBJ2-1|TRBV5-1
CASSLAGADYNEQFF